In its sample, the clone carrying this T cell receptor beta chain was seen once. Its antigen is as yet unknown. This entry comes from a study of CD8+ T cells in alopecia areata. Whole-study results and caveats: Scalp samples also contribute reads from the resident alphabeta T cells found in normal skin. In patients, TCRs were shared less clearly than in mice, and HLA may possibly be involved. A single nonresponder leaves the baseline CD8+ expansion link to response uncertain.

The CDR3 totals 15 residues. Trimming shortened V by 8 bases and J by 4 bases, and 23 bases separated the two germline ends. CDR1 is GTSNPN and CDR2 is SVGIG in the germline V gene (reference sequence). RNA, once extracted, was reverse transcribed into cDNA for use as the sequencing template. TCRdb's copy holds only in-frame clones and misses some; the assay was immunoSEQ multiplex PCR. This sample has roughly 280,000 clones; about three fifths occur once, and the top ten carry 0.75% to 0.95%. Treatment meaning: oral pan-JAK inhibitor, 5-10 mg twice daily. The chain recombines TRBV30 with TRBJ1-1; maybe TRBD1 (5 bases). This receptor was obtained from a human donor with alopecia areata. Specimen: CD4+ T cells sorted from blood, collected at week 52, from a patient treated with tofacitinib. CDR3 sequence: CAIGAGRPKGTEAFF. Written as DNA, the CDR3 is TGTGCCATAGGGGCAGGGCGTCCAAAGGGCACTGAAGCTTTCTTT. Full variable domain (missing parts from reference TRBV30 and TRBJ1-1): SQTIHQWPATLVQPVGSPLSLECTVEGTSNPNLYWYRQAAGRGLQLLFYSVGIGQISSEVPQNLSASRPQDRQFILSSKKLLLSDSGFYLCAIGAGRPKGTEAFFGQGTRLTVV.